This TCR beta chain was sequenced during a study of blood T cell repertoires in COVID-19. Whole-study context: The analysed material was cDNA or gDNA that came from T cells, B-cell-depleted T cells, or PBMCs.

Only in-frame clones appear in the TCRdb table, and some are missing; sequencing was by immunoSEQ multiplex PCR. This sample yields some 230,000 clones, of which 80% to 90% are seen a single time; about 2% belongs to the top ten. The trim removed 2 bases at V and 2 bases at J, leaving 11 bases unmatched. The CDR3 sequence is 17 residues long. Germline lookup yields CDR1 ENHRY and CDR2 SYGVKD. The sequence was obtained from a man younger than 40 who had recovered from COVID-19. V is TRBV10-3 and J is TRBJ1-1, with 7 bases aligning to TRBD1. Sequencing was done on a sample of peripheral blood. The CDR3 reads CAISEAGRAGGNTEAFF. The CDR3 nucleotides are TGTGCCATCAGTGAGGCGGGGAGAGCAGGGGGAAACACTGAAGCTTTCTTT.